This TCR beta chain originates from a study of Ad26.COV2.S vaccination and SARS-CoV-2 variants (dated by TCRdb to 2020 to 2023). At the level of the whole study: Vaccine-arm donors came from COV1001, a multicentre, randomized, double-blind, placebo-controlled phase I-IIa trial of Ad26.COV2.S in healthy adults. The TCR-sequenced set comprised approximately 32 samples: roughly 19 Ad26.COV2.S vaccine recipients, 5 placebo recipients and 8 SARS-CoV-2 convalescent individuals. Dosing of Ad26.COV2.S was intramuscular, at either 5x10^10 or 1x10^11 viral particles, delivered as one shot or as two shots spaced 56 days apart. Investigators did not know the trial group allocation while performing experiments and assessing outcomes. TCRbeta repertoire sequencing served as the tool for gauging how specific and how broad the SARS-CoV-2-reactive T cell receptors were following Ad26.COV2.S vaccination. Trial participants were randomized into five groups of five, in which low-dose or high-dose Ad26.COV2.S was given once or twice, or placebo was given on both occasions.

Here is what the overall study found, with its caveats: Substantial breadth of spike-specific CD8+ and CD4+ T cell responses was reported after vaccination. It was noted by the authors that total T cell responses may have been underestimated by the TCR breadth and depth analyses. The study lacked the statistical power to compare responses across vaccine doses or regimens. Compared with placebo recipients, Ad26.COV2.S recipients showed higher spike-specific TCR breadth (P = 0.0014). Vaccine and placebo recipients had similar non-spike TCR breadth, a finding consistent with the vaccine containing only spike.

V has 3 bases trimmed and J has 1 base trimmed; junction bases matching no gene number 3. CDR1 GTSNPN and CDR2 SVGIG are derived from the germline V gene (reference sequence). From the cysteine through the phenylalanine, the CDR3 covers 14 amino acids. Just the 42-base CDR3 DNA is kept, in frame starting at base 1. The immunoSEQ Assay was used to sequence TCRbeta CDR3 regions. After extraction, genomic DNA underwent amplification by bias-controlled multiplex PCR, followed by high-throughput sequencing. The paper's data handling went like this. To quantify the absolute abundance of each unique TCRbeta CDR3 region, sequences were collapsed and filtered. T cell fraction was estimated by normalizing TCRbeta template counts to usable DNA, with usable DNA measured through amplification of reference genes found in all nucleated cells. Repertoire TCRs were annotated as SARS-CoV-2-specific when V gene, CDR3 amino acid sequence and J gene were exactly matched to a known reactive TCR set. The reference SARS-CoV-2 TCR set came from MIRA and was filtered for enrichment in COVID-19-positive ImmuneCODE repertoires, removing public or cross-reactive TCRs. Using the MIRA antigens, annotated TCRs were further analysed by specific ORF or by position within an ORF. Depth was the summed frequency of annotated unique rearrangements, while breadth was defined as annotated unique rearrangements over total unique productive rearrangements. Two-sided Wilcoxon rank-sum tests were used to compare TCR breadth between groups. In its TCRdb copy, this immuneACCESS table keeps in-frame sequences only and misses some clones. Where compared with another copy, unresolved V genes explain less than half of these, and the others have no known cause. The V and J calls and clone size were taken over from that table, and D and trimming were inferred from the DNA. The sample contains hundreds of thousands of clones, 70% to 90% of them found a single time. The top ten clones comprise 2.5% to 3.5% of the sample.

Taken with the paper, the label for treatment or condition translates to: roughly 18 received Ad26.COV2.S at low or high dose, single or two shots; roughly five received placebo; per-sample allocation not given. For vaccine and placebo recipients, repertoires were sequenced using samples collected on day 63 after the first injection. Cohort 1b enrolled roughly 25 adults aged 18-55 years at a single site in Boston, USA, between 29 July and 7 August 2020. Ad26.COV2.S was a replication-incompetent adenovirus type 26 vector expressing a prefusion-stabilized SARS-CoV-2 spike protein from the original Wuhan strain. On this clone itself: Its antigen target is currently unknown. There are no base qualities to consult, and no much larger clone falls within one base.

The source of this sequence is a person between 18 and 65 years old who received the Ad26.COV2.S COVID-19 vaccine or a placebo. This sample comprised peripheral blood, obtained in a trial of Ad26.COV2.S vaccine versus placebo. This chain joins TRBV30 to TRBJ1-5; 7 bases in between match TRBD1. CDR3 reads: CAWSGGQSNQPQHF. The nucleotides are TGTGCCTGGAGCGGGGGACAGAGCAATCAGCCCCAGCATTTT. Reference TRBV30 and TRBJ1-5 proteins supply the regions before and after the CDR3; the full variable domain is: SQTIHQWPATLVQPVGSPLSLECTVEGTSNPNLYWYRQAAGRGLQLLFYSVGIGQISSEVPQNLSASRPQDRQFILSSKKLLLSDSGFYLCAWSGGQSNQPQHFGDGTRLSIL.